The clone carrying this TCR beta chain was observed many times. Its antigen is not known. TCRdb passed the PCR reads through MiXCR, listing each CDR3 protein once. Of about 640,000 distinct CDR3 sequences in the sample, less than 20% were seen once. When naive CD8 T cells were sorted, they were gated as CD8+CD4-CCR7+CD45RA+. This record comes from a study of molecular identifiers for immune sequencing clone quantification. For the study at large: Five aliquots were made in replicates from the RNA of around 18,000 or 91,000 naive CD8 cells, and four were sequenced. Study-wide results and caveats: Detectable among approximately 1 million naive cells, according to reports, was Jurkat TCR RNA spiked in from one cell. In cases of identical TCR molecules sharing a barcode, highly expanded clone sizes could be underestimated.

The J segment lost 2 bases and the V segment lost 4 bases, leaving 9 bases of the junction unmatched. This CDR3 has 16 amino acids. Germline V gene sequence: CDR1 LGHNA, CDR2 YSLEER. Sequenced sample: naive CD8+ T cells from blood, with Jurkat cell RNA spiked in. As for subset: FACS-sorted CD8+CD4-CCR7+CD45RA+ naive T cells. V is TRBV4-3 and J is TRBJ1-1; TRBD1 matches 8 bases. The receptor's source is a human donor in good health. Some libraries in this study had Jurkat cell RNA spiked in. CDR3 nucleotide sequence: TGCGCCAGCAGCCTCACGGACAGGGCCAGAAACACTGAAGCTTTCTTT. Residues: CASSLTDRARNTEAFF.